The entry that follows covers one TCR beta chain sequence. Trimming removed 2 bases from V and 1 base from J, with 11 bases in between. The CDR3 has 15 amino acids. Per germline, CDR1 SGHKS and CDR2 YYEKEE (reference sequence). Profiling relied on immunoSEQ multiplex PCR, and the TCRdb table lists in-frame clones only, not all of them. This sample has a few hundred thousand clones, with 81% found just once. These data belong to a study of blood T cell repertoires in COVID-19. Source material: peripheral blood. The chain couples TRBV5-5 to TRBJ2-3; D call uncertain. This sequence originates from a human donor with acute or convalescent COVID-19. The donor label of this sample is uncertain. The CDR3 reads CASSFQVGGTDTQYF. CDR3 coding DNA: TGTGCCAGCAGCTTTCAGGTGGGCGGCACAGATACGCAGTATTTT. The entire variable domain, with the rest obtained from reference TRBV5-5 and TRBJ2-3, is as follows: DAGVTQSPTHLIKTRGQQVTLRCSPISGHKSVSWYQQVLGQGPQFIFQYYEKEERGRGNFPDRFSARQFPNYSSELNVNALLLGDSALYLCASSFQVGGTDTQYFGPGTRLTVL.